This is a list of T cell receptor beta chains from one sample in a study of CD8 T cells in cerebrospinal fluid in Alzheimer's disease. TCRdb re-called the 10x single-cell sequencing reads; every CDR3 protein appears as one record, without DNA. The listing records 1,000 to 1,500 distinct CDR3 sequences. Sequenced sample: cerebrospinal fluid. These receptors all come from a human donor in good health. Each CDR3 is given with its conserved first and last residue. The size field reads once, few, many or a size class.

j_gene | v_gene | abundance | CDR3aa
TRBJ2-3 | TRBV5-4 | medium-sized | CASSLLPSSDTQYF
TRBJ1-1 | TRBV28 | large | CASSLRDRRNTEAFF
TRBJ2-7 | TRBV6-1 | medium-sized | CASSGLAGGSSYEQYF
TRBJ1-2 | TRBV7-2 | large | CASSFDVGVSYGYTF
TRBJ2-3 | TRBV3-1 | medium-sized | CASRDSGRTNTDTQYF
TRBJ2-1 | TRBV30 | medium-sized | CAWSAYNEQFF
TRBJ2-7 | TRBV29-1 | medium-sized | CSVAGTARYEQYF
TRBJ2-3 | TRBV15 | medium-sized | CATSRSSTDTQYF
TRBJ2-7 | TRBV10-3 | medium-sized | CAISEKGTGGYEQYF
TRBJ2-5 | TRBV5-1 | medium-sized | CASSLGTGGVETQYF
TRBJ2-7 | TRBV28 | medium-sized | CASTRPNSGSPQYF